These 16 T cell receptor beta chains share one sample of origin, sequenced in a study of shared clonotypes between healthy human individuals. The method was immunoSEQ multiplex PCR; TCRdb's version includes in-frame clones alone and lacks a portion of them. This table has under 2.5 million clones, about 90% appearing once. Sequencing input: naive CD4+ T cells from PBMCs. Sample subset: CD45RA+ positively selected. The source is a man younger than 35 in good health. Some clones in this sample may be carry-over from other donors' samples.

The chain employs TRBV5-6 and TRBJ2-3; no definite D call. Germline V lookup: CDR1 SGHDT, CDR2 YYEEEE. This CDR3 spans 14 amino acids. V was shortened by 4 bases and J by 0 bases, with 9 bases between the two germline ends. This CDR3 reads CASSRPASTDTQYF. CDR3 nucleotides: TGTGCCAGCAGCCGGCCGGCTAGCACAGATACGCAGTATTTT.

This clone came up once. The rearrangement links TRBV27 to TRBJ1-3; 7 bases are a match to TRBD1. The germline V gene has CDR1 MNHEY and CDR2 SMNVEV (reference sequence). CDR3 length equals 14 residues. The junction had 4 bases not matched to a gene; V was cut back by 5 bases and J by 3 bases. The CDR3 region is CASSRGRFGNTIYF. The DNA for the CDR3 is TGTGCCAGCAGTAGGGGGCGCTTTGGAAACACCATATATTTT.

The gene calls are TRBV11-1 and TRBJ1-2, with 8 bases lining up with TRBD1. V gave up 5 bases and J gave up 7 bases; unmatched junction bases: 9. Germline values: CDR1 SGHAT, CDR2 FQDESV (reference sequence). The CDR3 contains 14 residues. CDR3 region: CASSPRTGTAGYTF. The CDR3 DNA is TGTGCCAGCAGCCCACGGACAGGGACAGCTGGCTACACCTTC.

The chain's CDR3 is CASREGKLPTYEQYF. CDR3 DNA sequence: TGTGCCAGCAGGGAGGGAAAACTGCCTACCTACGAGCAGTACTTC. This rearrangement joins TRBV7-9 to TRBJ2-7, with D perhaps TRBD2 (6 bases). With 6 bases removed from V and 2 bases from J, the gap between germline ends came to 17 bases. This CDR3 contains 15 residues. Germline values: CDR1 SEHNR, CDR2 FQNEAQ (reference sequence).

The rearrangement uses TRBV14 and TRBJ1-4, with D perhaps matching TRBD1 (6 bases). The V end was cut by 4 bases, the J end by 0 bases, with 12 bases between. The CDR3 extends over 16 amino acids. Germline-derived CDR1 and CDR2 are SGHDN and FVKESK. DNA for the CDR3: TGTGCCAGCAGCCCAGGACAGACCCCAACTAATGAAAAACTGTTTTTT. It codes for CASSPGQTPTNEKLFF.

J is TRBJ1-1 and V is TRBV5-6, with D maybe TRBD1 (6 bases). V shed 4 bases and J shed 1 base, with 14 bases lying between them. The germline V gene has CDR1 SGHDT and CDR2 YYEEEE. The CDR3 contains 15 residues. CDR3 sequence: CASSAGGQGNTEAFF. DNA of the CDR3: TGTGCCAGCAGCGCCGGGGGCCAAGGGAACACTGAAGCTTTCTTT.

The chain has TRBV4-1 and TRBJ1-1; unclear D gene. Trimming left V 2 bases short and J 1 base short, with 11 bases between. The CDR3 sequence is 15 residues long. Germline V CDR1 and CDR2: MGHRA, YSYEKL. CDR3 sequence reads: CASSQMGTGNTEAFF. The CDR3 region has the DNA TGCGCCAGCAGCCAAATGGGTACGGGGAACACTGAAGCTTTCTTT.

The genes are TRBV6-8 and TRBJ2-7, with D unclear. The CDR3 consists of 11 residues. V lost 2 bases and J 4 bases, leaving 3 bases between the germline ends. CDR1 MNHGY and CDR2 SAAAGT come from the germline V gene. The CDR3 DNA is TGTGCCAGCAGTTACCCGTACGAGCAGTACTTC. The encoded protein is CASSYPYEQYF.

The rearrangement uses TRBV5-1 and TRBJ1-4, with 8 positions matching TRBD1. The CDR3 sequence is 16 residues long. The germline V gene has CDR1 SGHRS and CDR2 YFSETQ. V was pared by 4 bases and J by 5 bases, with 10 bases of the junction left unmatched. CDR3 sequence: CASSGDRLARNEKLFF. In DNA, the CDR3 is TGCGCCAGCAGCGGGGACAGGCTAGCGAGAAATGAAAAACTGTTTTTT.

The V gene is TRBV2, the J gene TRBJ2-2; 9 bases are shared with TRBD1. CDR1 SNHLY and CDR2 FYNNEI come from the germline V gene. The CDR3 totals 14 residues. Trimming at V came to 8 bases and at J to 3 bases, leaving 4 bases not matched to a gene. As DNA, the CDR3 is TGTGCCAGCCGACAGGGGGACTACACCGGGGAGCTGTTTTTT. Translation gives CASRQGDYTGELFF.

This clone was detected only once. This rearrangement joins TRBV28 to TRBJ1-2; tentative D call: TRBD1 (5 bases). The CDR3 length is 13 residues. The V end lost 3 bases, the J end lost 3 bases, and 8 bases lay between the germline ends. Germline V gene data show CDR1 as MDHEN and CDR2 as SYDVKM. The DNA of the CDR3 is TGTGCCAGCAGTTTCGGGGCGGACTATGGCTACACCTTC. Translating it yields CASSFGADYGYTF.

V usage is TRBV5-1 and J usage is TRBJ2-4, with 9 bases lining up with TRBD1. The CDR3 loop spans 15 amino acids. Germline loops: CDR1 SGHRS, CDR2 YFSETQ. The trim removed 0 bases at V and 10 bases at J, leaving 8 bases unmatched. The CDR3 spells CASSLEGQGLGIQYF. DNA of the CDR3: TGCGCCAGCAGCTTGGAGGGACAGGGTTTGGGTATTCAGTACTTC.

This sequence joins TRBV11-1 and TRBJ1-6; D remains ambiguous. V lost 6 bases and J 10 bases, leaving 25 bases between the germline ends. CDR1 SGHAT and CDR2 FQDESV come from the germline V gene (reference sequence). The CDR3 runs to 17 residues. The CDR3 loop reads CASSRGVRGLVGSPLHF. The CDR3 DNA follows: TGTGCCAGCAGTCGTGGTGTTCGGGGTCTGGTTGGCTCACCCCTCCACTTT.

The chain is built from TRBV2 and TRBJ2-7, with TRBD2 matching 11 bases. Germline V gives CDR1 SNHLY, CDR2 FYNNEI. V lost 2 bases to trimming and J lost 0 bases; unmatched junction nucleotides: 6. This CDR3 is 17 amino acids long. The CDR3 spells CASSESWTSGSSYEQYF. Here the CDR3 DNA reads TGTGCCAGCAGTGAATCTTGGACTAGCGGGTCCTCCTACGAGCAGTACTTC.

The chain has TRBV7-8 and TRBJ2-7; 7 positions agree with TRBD1. With V trimmed by 6 bases and J by 4 bases, 6 bases remained unmatched. The CDR3 runs 13 residues. The germline CDR1 and CDR2 sequences are SGHVS and FQNEAQ. The CDR3 coding sequence is TGTGCCAGCAGTCCCGACAGGGAATACGAGCAGTACTTC. As protein: CASSPDREYEQYF. Supplemented by reference TRBV7-8 and TRBJ2-7, the full variable domain reads GAGVSQSPRYKVAKRGQDVALRCDPISGHVSLFWYQQALGQGPEFLTYFQNEAQLDKSGLPSDRFFAERPEGSVSTLKIQRTQQEDSAVYLCASSPDREYEQYFGPGTRLTVT.

Of note for this clone: Other nucleotide sequences from this sample produce the same CDR3. The rearrangement joins TRBV5-1 to TRBJ1-3; D is unresolved. CDR3 length: 15 residues. Trimming removed 3 bases at V and 0 bases at J, with 10 bases between. CDR1 is SGHRS and CDR2 is YFSETQ in the germline V gene. The CDR3 protein is CASSSGRNSGNTIYF. DNA for the CDR3: TGCGCCAGCAGCTCCGGGAGGAACTCTGGAAACACCATATATTTT.